This T cell receptor (beta chain) was recorded in a study of T-cell memory formation after mild COVID-19. Study in general: Clusters of TCRs were largely donor specific.

This CDR3 is built from 13 residues. V gave up 6 bases and J gave up 8 bases; unmatched junction bases: 3. Germline CDR1 is MNHNY and CDR2 is SVGAGI (reference sequence). Study-level findings and limits: Memory from before infection featured some responding clones, which suggests cross-reactive memory joined. Contracting clones, day 15 to 85, had balanced CD4/CD8, and later expanders favored CD4+.

About this clonotype: Its antigen is unknown.

MiXCR was run by TCRdb on the 5' RACE reads, yielding one entry per CDR3 protein. The repertoire holds 180,000 or so distinct CDR3 sequences, 11% seen once, with about 3.8% in the top ten. The gene calls are TRBV6-6 and TRBJ1-3; 11 bases match TRBD1. Sequencing was carried out using PBMCs or a T cell subset sorted from them (not recorded which). The TCR comes from a man aged 18 to 30 who had mild COVID-19 (a few samples of this study predate the infection). Cell type and time point are not known. The CDR3 here is CASSRDRGDTIYF. CDR3 sequence (DNA): TGTGCCAGCAGCAGGGACAGGGGGGACACCATATATTTT.